This T cell receptor (beta chain) is drawn from a study of PD-L1 blockade in urothelial cancer. Looking at the study overall: Blood was analyzed 3 weeks (second dose) and 6 weeks after treatment start. There were a median of about 150,000 T cells in blood samples.

V was pared by 4 bases and J by 6 bases, with 12 bases of the junction left unmatched. This CDR3 region has 15 residues. Germline lookup yields CDR1 SGHRS and CDR2 YFSETQ. Note on this clone: Antigen: not known.

TCRdb keeps only in-frame clones here, not all; method: immunoSEQ multiplex PCR. The sample shows approximately 71,000 clones, roughly 84% of them seen only once. Documented time point: pretreatment peripheral blood. Points from the study as a whole: Lower pretreatment blood TCR clonality, under the median, predicted better survival, researchers reported.

V and J are TRBV5-1 and TRBJ2-5, with 7 bases fitting TRBD1. The TCR comes from a woman in her 70s with urothelial cancer. The sample was PBMCs, taken around atezolizumab (anti-PD-L1) treatment. The CDR3 region is CASSPTRQGEQTQYF. The CDR3 bases are TGCGCCAGCAGCCCGACCCGACAGGGCGAACAGACCCAGTACTTC.